A selection of T cell receptor beta chains follows, all from one sample in a study of OX40 agonist ivuxolimab in advanced cancers. Libraries were prepared by immunoSEQ multiplex PCR; TCRdb keeps only in-frame clonotypes and omits some of them. In the table there are 19,000 or so clones, about 73% of which are singletons. The sequencing used CD4+ or CD8+ T cells sorted from blood, collected in a trial of the OX40 agonist ivuxolimab. The receptors shown here come from an adult with an advanced solid tumor such as melanoma, head and neck, liver or kidney cancer. Both conserved end residues are part of each CDR3. Fields, in order: V gene, J gene, clone size, D gene, CDR3 protein, CDR3 DNA. D genes are given only for firm matches. Not every row has a clone size; where given, it reads once, few, many or a size class.

>TRBV9|TRBJ2-1|few|-
CASSAPYGYNEQFF
TGTGCCAGCAGCGCTCCTTATGGGTACAATGAGCAGTTCTTC
>TRBV7-6|TRBJ2-7|-|-
CASSLAGNELSYEQYF
TGTGCCAGCAGCTTAGCGGGGAATGAGCTTTCCTACGAGCAGTACTTC
>TRBV14|TRBJ2-7|-|-
CASSQFQGNYEQYF
TGTGCCAGCAGCCAATTCCAGGGAAACTACGAGCAGTACTTC
>TRBV2|TRBJ1-4|once|-
CASSVSERMYDGNEKLFF
TGTGCCAGCAGTGTCTCGGAGCGAATGTATGACGGGAATGAAAAACTGTTTTTT
>TRBV7-9|TRBJ1-2|-|-
CASSSKTELYGYTF
TGTGCCAGCAGCTCGAAGACAGAGCTCTATGGCTACACCTTC
>TRBV5-5|TRBJ1-5|-|TRBD1
CASSFDRADQPQHF
TGTGCCAGCAGCTTTGACAGGGCGGATCAGCCCCAGCATTTT
>TRBV5-4|TRBJ1-1|-|-
CASSLGAGSNTEAFF
TGTGCCAGCAGCTTGGGGGCTGGGTCCAACACTGAAGCTTTCTTT
>TRBV19|TRBJ2-2|-|-
CASSIKCRELFF
TGTGCCAGTAGTATAAAGTGCCGGGAGCTGTTTTTT
>TRBV25-1|TRBJ2-7|-|-
CASSSVGSGYEQYF
TGTGCCAGCAGTTCAGTAGGATCCGGCTACGAGCAGTACTTC
>TRBV11-3|TRBJ2-1|-|TRBD2
CASSLDGGRVNYNEQFF
TGTGCCAGCAGCTTAGATGGCGGGAGGGTCAACTACAATGAGCAGTTCTTC
>TRBV6-4|TRBJ1-2|-|-
CASSPREGGGGYGYTF
TGTGCCAGCAGCCCCCGAGAAGGCGGGGGCGGCTATGGCTACACCTTC
>TRBV7-9|TRBJ2-3|-|-
CASSPSRGRTTSTDTQYF
TGTGCCAGCAGCCCTAGCAGGGGGAGGACCACTAGCACAGATACGCAGTATTTT
>TRBV30|TRBJ2-2|-|-
CAQEEAGATGELFF
TGTGCCCAAGAAGAGGCAGGGGCCACCGGGGAGCTGTTTTTT
>TRBV27|TRBJ2-7|few|TRBD2
CASSPSGSFYEQYF
TGTGCCAGCTCGCCTAGCGGGAGCTTCTACGAGCAGTACTTC
>TRBV7-9|TRBJ2-3|-|TRBD1
CASSLSTGATDTQYF
TGTGCCAGCAGCTTGTCGACAGGGGCCACAGATACGCAGTATTTT
>TRBV7-6|TRBJ2-3|-|-
CASRGGSPAPTDTQYF
TGTGCCAGCAGAGGGGGGTCCCCAGCTCCCACAGATACGCAGTATTTT
>TRBV6-5|TRBJ2-1|-|-
CAPPSLANEQFF
TGTGCCCCGCCCAGCCTCGCCAATGAGCAGTTCTTC
>TRBV5-4|TRBJ1-2|-|-
CASSRKFPGTGNLYGYTF
TGTGCCAGCAGCCGAAAATTTCCCGGGACCGGAAATCTCTATGGCTACACCTTC
>TRBV28|TRBJ1-2|-|-
CASSRTVLGYTF
TGTGCCAGCAGTAGGACAGTTCTGGGCTACACCTTC
>TRBV6-6|TRBJ2-7|-|TRBD1
CASSHPERTGEYEQYF
TGTGCCAGCAGCCACCCCGAAAGGACAGGGGAGTACGAGCAGTACTTC
>TRBV27|TRBJ2-1|-|TRBD1
CASSLPGTGVVEQFF
TGTGCCAGCAGTTTACCCGGGACAGGGGTTGTTGAGCAGTTCTTC
>TRBV5-1|TRBJ1-2|-|-
CASSLADLYGYTF
TGCGCCAGCAGCTTGGCAGATTTATATGGCTACACCTTC